This TCR beta chain was profiled in a study of blood T cells in healthy people across ages. Overall study context: About one barcoded beta molecule was captured per two T cells (by template switching). Overall study results and limits: With naive T cell percentage, TCR beta diversity showed a strong correlation. Estimates of diversity drawn from one million T cells were considered underestimates. Donor CMV status, an unknown factor, possibly confounded changes in expanded clonotypes.

A second PCR, run for about 7 to 11 cycles, used a sample-barcoded 5' primer plus a J-beta primer mix. TCRdb re-called the 5' RACE reads with MiXCR, one entry per CDR3 protein. This sample carries around 1,000,000 distinct CDR3 sequences, 30% to 40% of them seen once, and the ten largest clones take over 10%. Germline CDR1 reads SGHTA; CDR2 reads FQGNSA. This CDR3 contains 19 residues. V lost 5 bases and J lost 0, with 23 bases in between. Comment on this clonotype: The antigen is not known.

The receptor was isolated from a young man in good health. The sequenced sample was blood. The chain couples TRBV7-2 to TRBJ1-5, with D possibly matching TRBD1 (6 bases). For the CDR3, the DNA is TGTGCCAGCAGCCCACGACAGCTTCGCAAGGGGGATAGCAATCAGCCCCAGCATTTT. The encoded protein is CASSPRQLRKGDSNQPQHF.